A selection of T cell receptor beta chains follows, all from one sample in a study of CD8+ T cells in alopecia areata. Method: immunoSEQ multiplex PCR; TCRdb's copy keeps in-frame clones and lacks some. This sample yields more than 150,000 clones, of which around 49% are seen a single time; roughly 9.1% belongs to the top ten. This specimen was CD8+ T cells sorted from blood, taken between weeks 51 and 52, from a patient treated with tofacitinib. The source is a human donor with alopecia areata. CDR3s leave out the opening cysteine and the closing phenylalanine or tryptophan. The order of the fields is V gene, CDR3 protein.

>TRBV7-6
ASSKGKNQPQH
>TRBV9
ASSLESGIYEQY
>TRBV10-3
AISEPGYEETQY
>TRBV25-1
ASSLANYGYT
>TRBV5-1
ASSSRWGNEQF
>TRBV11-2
ASSFLFYYSYNEQF
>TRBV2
ASRTSGAYEQY
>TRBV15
ATSDRDRGTSGNTIY
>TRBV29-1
SVDGTSGVYYNEQF
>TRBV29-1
SVVGTEAF
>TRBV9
ASSLRGLSTDTQY
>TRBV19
ATRGSNTEAF
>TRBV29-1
SVEGGSGANVLT
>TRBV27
ASSEFPSSYNEQF
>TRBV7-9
ASSLMGSPSYGYT
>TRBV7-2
ASSFRDQPQH
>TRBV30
AWSTRTGMGTEAF
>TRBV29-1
SVATGTSGGQETQY
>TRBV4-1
ASTGLNTEAF
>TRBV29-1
SVEAGLHTGELF
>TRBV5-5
ASSLDRTLDTQY